This T cell receptor beta chain was documented in a study of cytomegalovirus exposure and HLA in healthy donors. Overall study context: A preliminary data release comprised roughly 85 million unique TCRs obtained from HLA-typed donors. Points from the study as a whole: The authors later found TCR association rates varying by HLA locus, with DRB1 most and HLA-C fewest.

A note on this clone: Its matching antigen is unknown.

The PCR contained 60 Vbeta and 13 Jbeta primers. TCRdb's copy holds only in-frame clones and misses some; the assay was immunoSEQ multiplex PCR. The sample contains fewer than 250,000 clones, around 80% of which appear only once. The TCR originated in a man younger than 45 in good health and CMV-seronegative. Sequenced sample: PBMCs.

The CDR3 DNA follows: TGTGCCAGCAGCCGCGTAGGGGGAAGCACAGATACGCAGTATTTT. Translated, it gives CASSRVGGSTDTQYF. The V gene is TRBV28, the J gene TRBJ2-3; tentative D call: TRBD1 (6 bases). Germline V gives CDR1 MDHEN, CDR2 SYDVKM. V shed 6 bases and J shed 0 bases, with 13 bases lying between them. CDR3 length: 15 amino acids. Full variable domain (outside the CDR3, taken from reference TRBV28 and TRBJ2-3): DVKVTQSSRYLVKRTGEKVFLECVQDMDHENMFWYRQDPGLGLRLIYFSYDVKMKEKGDIPEGYSVSREKKERFSLILESASTNQTSMYLCASSRVGGSTDTQYFGPGTRLTVL.